This record concerns one T cell receptor beta chain sequence. What it binds is unknown. The PCR used 60 Vbeta and 13 Jbeta primers. Clones were sequenced by immunoSEQ multiplex PCR, and TCRdb holds only the in-frame ones, with some missing. This sample has under 200,000 clones, with 65% to 85% found just once. This entry comes from a study of cytomegalovirus exposure and HLA in healthy donors. Study outcomes and limitations: In vitro checks showed that a few CMV-associated chains really do target CMV antigens. Follow-up analysis seemed to connect common viral pathogens with several of the most significant clusters identified. Analyses of presence and absence presupposed an approximately uniform sequencing depth across donors. Analyzed later, most CMV-associated TCR beta chains appeared HLA-restricted.

The CDR3 covers 18 residues. The germline V gene encodes CDR1 MGHDK and CDR2 SYGVNS. V was shortened by 5 bases and J by 0 bases, with 20 bases between the two germline ends. This TCR came from a woman in her forties or fifties in good health and CMV-seropositive. The sequenced material came from PBMCs. The chain links TRBV25-1 to TRBJ1-3, with D perhaps matching TRBD1 (6 bases). The chain's CDR3 is CASSTQGTGFYSGNTIYF. CDR3 sequence (DNA): TGTGCCAGCAGTACACAGGGTACGGGATTTTACTCTGGAAACACCATATATTTT.